A single T cell receptor (beta chain) is shown here with its context. The specificity of this receptor is unknown. Base-call qualities are not available, and no considerably larger clone is one nucleotide away. The sample contains more than one DNA sequence encoding this CDR3. Using the deep immunoSEQ assay, TCR CDR3 regions were amplified from genomic DNA by multiplex PCR. Extracted genomic DNA from each cell subset was spread evenly across all wells of several immunoSEQ 96-well plates, with each plate serving as a replicate. For sorted subsets, approximately 200 ng of genomic DNA, equivalent to roughly 33,000 T cell genomes, went into each replicate PCR. The purified libraries were quantified using a Qubit 3.0 fluorometer, sized with a Bioanalyzer 2100, and then quantified again using the KAPA Library Quantification kit. Each immunoSEQ 96-well plate was sequenced on its own single-read 150-cycle Illumina NextSeq 550 flow cell. In the authors' own workflow: The immunoSEQ output contained only junctional sequences without quality scores, so filtering could not match that applied to full-length reads. Sequences were annotated with PyIR, a Python wrapper for IgBLAST v1.9, using IMGT germline references to assign V/J genes and CDR3. Any read was removed if the V/J assignment was weak (E-value above 1e-6), the CDR3 was missing, or the read contained stop codons, out-of-frame junctions, or ambiguous translated residues. V3J clonotypes were defined as sequences sharing an identical inferred V gene, J gene, and CDR3 amino acid sequence. Percentage overlap between repertoires was computed as shared unique clonotypes divided by the size of the smaller repertoire. Three approaches were used to assess repertoire richness: RTK rarefaction, the Chao1 estimator, and Recon v2.1 estimates of unobserved clonotypes. For all TCRbeta clonotypes obtained by the gDNA method from several donors, generation probabilities were computed with OLGA. TCRdb carries this immuneACCESS record with in-frame sequences only. Its versions omit some clonotypes, under half of them owing to an unresolved V gene in the studies checked, with the rest unexplained. Clonal size and the V and J genes are those of that table, whereas D and trimming came from the DNA. Across this sample there are about 2 million clones, with roughly 94% seen only once. The ten largest clones represent roughly 0.13% of the sample.

The donors were healthy, HIV-negative adults who had no recently reported acute infections or vaccinations. Every donor was a Caucasian adult living in Nashville, Tennessee, USA. CD4+ T cells were enriched through magnetic negative selection, after which naive cells were positively selected on CD45RA and the remaining negative fraction served as the memory subset. After blood collection by leukapheresis, PBMCs were isolated using Ficoll-Histopaque density gradient centrifugation and then cryopreserved in the vapor phase of liquid nitrogen. Analytical flow cytometry was used to check the purity and quantity of every magnetically sorted T cell population. Genomic DNA was isolated from each sorted fraction and quantified by UV absorbance on a Nanodrop 2000c. The data were taken from a study of shared clonotypes between healthy human individuals (dated by TCRdb to 2020 to 2022). Describing the broader study: The cohort comprised a couple of women and a few men aged 18 to 49 years. For each donor, CD4 naive and CD4 memory were each run on three plates, CD8 naive on two plates, and CD8 memory on one plate. The study deeply sequenced blood TCR repertoires of about 5 healthy adults to estimate repertoire size and the extent of clonotype sharing between individuals. Different laboratories and diverse techniques were used to prepare libraries and sequence TCR repertoires, to increase sequencing depth and limit assay-specific biases. Per donor, leukapheresis produced somewhere between about 0.85 and 10 billion PBMCs.

The research as a whole found: The small number of donors limited the genetic and exposure-history diversity represented. Incomplete sequencing was indicated by rarefaction of sorted-subset datasets, despite the large sequencing depth. Only blood was sampled, and tissue TCR repertoires likely differ from those in blood. Estimated clonotype richness was generally larger for naive than for memory subsets. Pairwise subsampling led to the expectation that sequencing depth would affect the degree of clonotype sharing among donors. Sharing across a few donors was observed for around 5% of naive CD4, over 3% of naive CD8, over 2% of memory CD4, and 0.4% of memory CD8 clonotypes. Compared with non-shared clonotypes, the clonotypes found in all four sorted-subset donors had higher generation probabilities.

The germline V gene sets CDR1 to SNHLY and CDR2 to FYNNEI. The CDR3 has 11 amino acids, counting the end cysteine and phenylalanine. The entry retains the CDR3 DNA only, 33 bases that are in frame from base 1. The trim is 4 bases for V and 2 bases for J, with a gap of 3 bases between the germline ends. The sequence came from a man in his late teens or twenties in good health. The chain employs TRBV2 and TRBJ2-7; no D gene can be assigned with confidence. Sequenced: naive CD4+ T cells sorted from blood. The cell subset or site label on this specimen signifies: CD45RA+ positively selected. The CDR3 protein sequence reads: CASSGTYEQYF. The DNA reads as follows: TGTGCCAGCAGTGGGACCTACGAGCAGTACTTC.